This TCR beta chain emerged from a study of human T cells and chemical hapten exposure. Overall study: Patch tests of 0.01% DPC on the upper back were read at 6 days.

As regards this clonotype: The target antigen is unknown.

As to time point: pre-sensitization, week 0. Treatment reported: therapeutic diphenylcyclopropenone sensitization with weekly scalp DPC. Germline-derived CDR1 and CDR2 are MNHNS and SASEGT. The CDR3 extends over 15 amino acids. Trimming removed 7 bases from V and 0 bases from J, with 15 bases in between. TCRdb re-derived calls from the RACE reads in MiXCR, one entry per CDR3 protein. The repertoire has about 350,000 distinct CDR3 sequences, 5.5% of them found once; the top ten carry about 8.7%. Whole-study results and caveats: Each of the donors had alopecia, so their immune responses may not resemble those of healthy people.

This chain links TRBV6-1 with TRBJ1-1; D uncertain. This TCR came from a woman in her late teens or twenties with alopecia areata. Some clones in this sample may be carry-over from other donors' samples. This specimen was whole blood, taken in connection with sensitization to the hapten diphenylcyclopropenone (DPC). CDR3 sequence: CASNPLGRLNTEAFF. Written as DNA, the CDR3 is TGTGCCAGCAATCCCCTTGGACGGCTGAACACTGAAGCTTTCTTT.